The 25 T cell receptor beta chains below all came from one sample that was sequenced in a study of cytomegalovirus exposure and HLA in healthy donors. PCR involved 60 Vbeta and 13 Jbeta primers. The method was immunoSEQ multiplex PCR; TCRdb's version includes in-frame clones alone and lacks a portion of them. The table records over 50,000 clones, roughly 83% of them present only once. The sequenced sample consisted of PBMCs. The source of these receptors is a man in his forties in good health and CMV-seronegative.

Points on this clone: Within the sample, other DNA sequences also encode this same CDR3. This rearrangement joins TRBV5-1 to TRBJ1-1; the D gene is possibly TRBD1 (6 bases). Germline assignment: CDR1 SGHRS and CDR2 YFSETQ. Between the trimmed V and J ends, which lost 4 bases and 0 bases, there was a span of 13 bases. The CDR3 runs to 15 residues. As DNA, the CDR3 is TGCGCCAGCAGCCTGGGGCAGGGGATGAACACTGAAGCTTTCTTT. As protein: CASSLGQGMNTEAFF.

This clone was found once. V is TRBV5-1 and J is TRBJ2-5; 7 bases line up with TRBD1. The J call may be incorrect, as the DNA end agrees better with TRBJ2-7. The V gene's germline CDR1 is SGHRS and CDR2 YFSETQ. The CDR3 loop spans 15 amino acids. CDR3 coding DNA: TGCGCCAGCACCCTTGGGACAGATCTCTCCTACGAGCAGTACTTC. Translated, it gives CASTLGTDLSYEQYF.

This clone was seen only once. Other DNA sequences in this sample translate to the same CDR3. V is TRBV5-1 and J is TRBJ1-3; D remains unclear. There are 13 residues in the CDR3. Germline V gene data show CDR1 as SGHRS and CDR2 as YFSETQ. Trimming shortened V by 4 bases and J by 1 base, and 6 bases separated the two germline ends. CDR3 in amino acids: CASSPLSGNTIYF. The DNA of the CDR3 is TGCGCCAGCAGCCCGCTATCTGGAAACACCATATATTTT.

The chain joins TRBV30 to TRBJ1-2; 8 bases are shared with TRBD1. The V segment lost 1 base and the J segment 4 bases; nucleotides outside the gene matches: 8. CDR1 and CDR2 from the germline V gene are GTSNPN and SVGIG (reference sequence). This CDR3 spans 15 amino acids. The CDR3 DNA sequence: TGTGCCTGGAGTGCCGGGACAGGCTGGGTCTATGGCTACACCTTC. Its translation is CAWSAGTGWVYGYTF.

The J gene is TRBJ1-1, the V gene TRBV16; 9 bases are shared with TRBD1. Germline loops: CDR1 KGHSY, CDR2 FQNENV. The CDR3 loop spans 14 amino acids. V shed 3 bases and J 4 bases; nucleotides not matched to a gene: 3. CDR3 loop: CASSQDRGGTEAFF. The CDR3 DNA is TGTGCCAGCAGCCAGGACAGGGGAGGCACTGAAGCTTTCTTT. Using reference TRBV16 and TRBJ1-1 for the parts outside the CDR3, the full variable domain is GEEVAQTPKHLVRGEGQKAKLYCAPIKGHSYVFWYQQVLKNEFKFLISFQNENVFDETGMPKERFSAKCLPNSPCSLEIQATKLEDSAVYFCASSQDRGGTEAFFGQGTRLTVV.

The chain recombines TRBV28 with TRBJ1-2; maybe TRBD1 (6 bases). Trimming took 2 bases from V and 11 from J, leaving 18 bases between them. The V gene's germline CDR1 is MDHEN and CDR2 SYDVKM. The CDR3 runs to 14 residues. The CDR3 DNA sequence: TGTGCCAGCAGTTTAGGGGCTCCCGGACAGACATACACCTTC. Translation gives CASSLGAPGQTYTF.

This clone showed up just a few times. The CDR3 DNA sequence: TGTGCCAGCAGTAGAACCAGGGGTGGCAATGAGCAGTTCTTC. Translated, it gives CASSRTRGGNEQFF. The chain combines TRBV2 with TRBJ2-1, with D perhaps TRBD1 (6 bases). The CDR3 covers 14 residues. Trimming took off 5 bases at V and 6 bases at J, with 14 bases between the two ends. CDR1 is SNHLY and CDR2 is FYNNEI in the germline V gene.

The chain has TRBV30 and TRBJ1-1; no reliable D call. The CDR3 runs 14 residues. Germline CDR1 is GTSNPN and CDR2 is SVGIG (reference sequence). V was cut by 4 bases and J by 2 bases, with 14 bases left in between. CDR3 loop: CAWILVSSNTEAFF. The DNA for the CDR3 is TGTGCCTGGATTTTAGTGTCAAGTAACACTGAAGCTTTCTTT.

V and J are TRBV2 and TRBJ1-6; D unclear. With 10 bases removed from V and 0 bases from J, the gap between germline ends came to 25 bases. Looked up from germline, CDR1 is SNHLY and CDR2 is FYNNEI. This CDR3 spans 19 amino acids. As DNA, the CDR3 is TGTGCCATCACAAACCCACGGGAAACCTTGAGCTCCTATAATTCACCCCTCCACTTT. As protein: CAITNPRETLSSYNSPLHF.

J is TRBJ1-1 and V is TRBV28; D not resolved. V was cut by 2 bases and J by 8 bases, with 12 bases left in between. The length of the CDR3 is 13 residues. CDR1 and CDR2 from the germline V gene are MDHEN and SYDVKM. The chain's CDR3 is CASSLVSPPEAFF. The CDR3 DNA sequence: TGTGCCAGCAGTTTAGTCAGTCCACCAGAAGCTTTCTTT.

The chain couples TRBV5-1 to TRBJ2-3; no definite D call. From germline, CDR1 is SGHRS and CDR2 YFSETQ. The length of the CDR3 is 13 residues. Trimming removed 0 bases from V and 1 base from J, with 3 bases in between. The CDR3 bases are TGCGCCAGCAGCTTGGCGGGCACAGATACGCAGTATTTT. It is translated as CASSLAGTDTQYF. Supplemented by reference TRBV5-1 and TRBJ2-3, the full variable domain reads KAGVTQTPRYLIKTRGQQVTLSCSPISGHRSVSWYQQTPGQGLQFLFEYFSETQRNKGNFPGRFSGRQFSNSRSEMNVSTLELGDSALYLCASSLAGTDTQYFGPGTRLTVL.

This clone occurred a few times. The rearrangement uses TRBV6-4 and TRBJ2-3, with 16 bases lining up with TRBD2. The germline V gene encodes CDR1 MRHNA and CDR2 SNTAGT. This CDR3 region has 18 residues. The V segment lost 4 bases and the J segment 6 bases; nucleotides outside the gene matches: 10. The CDR3 reads CASSVIGTSGGARDTQYF. CDR3 coding DNA: TGTGCCAGCAGTGTGATCGGGACTAGCGGGGGGGCCCGGGATACGCAGTATTTT.

The CDR3 nucleotides read TGTGCCAGCAGTTTACCGGGACTGGGGGAAAACACCATATATTTT. It yields the protein CASSLPGLGENTIYF. J is TRBJ1-3 and V is TRBV6-1, with a possible D match to TRBD1 (5 bases). Trimming removed 5 bases at V and 6 bases at J, with 17 bases between. The CDR3 is made up of 15 amino acids. The germline V gene has CDR1 MNHNS and CDR2 SASEGT.

As for this clone: At one of its ends the junction is not consistent with the germline gene, which may arise from a read error. The chain links TRBV7-9 to TRBJ2-3, with unresolved D. The CDR3 spans 13 residues. Germline V gene lookup returns CDR1 SEHNR and CDR2 FQNEAQ (reference sequence). This CDR3 is CSSSPVAVDTQYF. CDR3 nucleotides: TGTTCCAGCAGCCCAGTCGCGGTAGATACGCAGTATTTT.

The chain recombines TRBV4-1 with TRBJ1-1; perhaps TRBD1 as D (6 bases). The CDR3 has 16 residues. The germline CDR1 and CDR2 sequences are MGHRA and YSYEKL. V dropped 3 bases and J dropped 1 base, with 15 bases sitting between them. CDR3 sequence reads: CASSQVLRTANTEAFF. The CDR3 DNA reads as TGCGCCAGCAGCCAGGTTTTACGGACAGCGAACACTGAAGCTTTCTTT.

This sequence joins TRBV11-3 and TRBJ2-5; the D gene is possibly TRBD2 (6 bases). V was shortened by 2 bases and J by 2 bases, with 9 bases between the two germline ends. Germline lookup yields CDR1 SGHNT and CDR2 YENEEA. The CDR3 runs to 14 residues. As DNA, the CDR3 is TGTGCCAGCAGCTTACTACGGGGGCAAGAGACCCAGTACTTC. This encodes CASSLLRGQETQYF.

This chain links TRBV5-1 with TRBJ1-3; 8 bases align to TRBD1. The CDR3 contains 17 residues. V dropped 4 bases and J dropped 1; count of bases not matched to a gene: 10. CDR1 and CDR2 (germline): SGHRS, YFSETQ. The CDR3: CASSVDRGGVSGNTIYF. The CDR3 DNA follows: TGCGCCAGCAGCGTAGACAGGGGAGGAGTGTCTGGAAACACCATATATTTT.

This chain links TRBV5-1 with TRBJ2-2, with 9 bases aligning to TRBD1. Unmatched junction bases numbered 6, after V lost 0 bases and J lost 3 bases. Germline CDR1 reads SGHRS; CDR2 reads YFSETQ. This CDR3 comprises 17 residues. For the CDR3, the DNA is TGCGCCAGCAGCTTGGAGTATAGGACAGGGGACACCGGGGAGCTGTTTTTT. It translates to CASSLEYRTGDTGELFF. Drawing the rest from reference TRBV5-1 and TRBJ2-2, the complete variable domain is KAGVTQTPRYLIKTRGQQVTLSCSPISGHRSVSWYQQTPGQGLQFLFEYFSETQRNKGNFPGRFSGRQFSNSRSEMNVSTLELGDSALYLCASSLEYRTGDTGELFFGEGSRLTVL.

J is TRBJ2-3 and V is TRBV2; TRBD2 matches 8 bases. The CDR3 spans 15 residues. Germline V gives CDR1 SNHLY, CDR2 FYNNEI. V was clipped by 6 bases and J by 2 bases; unmatched bases: 7. Here the CDR3 DNA reads TGTGCCAGCAGCGGCCGCGGGGGGACCACAGATACGCAGTATTTT. Translated: CASSGRGGTTDTQYF.

The chain carries TRBV5-1 and TRBJ2-5, with 7 bases aligning to TRBD1. Germline V gene lookup returns CDR1 SGHRS and CDR2 YFSETQ. This CDR3 region has 16 residues. The trim removed 7 bases at V and 2 bases at J, leaving 14 bases unmatched. CDR3 nucleotide sequence: TGCGCCAGCGGGGAGACAGGGTTGCCCCCTCAAGAGACCCAGTACTTC. As protein: CASGETGLPPQETQYF.

The rearrangement uses TRBV9 and TRBJ2-3; D perhaps matches TRBD2 (6 bases). CDR3 length: 17 residues. Germline values: CDR1 SGDLS, CDR2 YYNGEE. V was pared by 2 bases and J by 2 bases, with 18 bases between. The DNA for the CDR3 is TGTGCCAGCAGCGTCAGACAGACTAGTTCCTCCACAGATACGCAGTATTTT. Encoded protein: CASSVRQTSSSTDTQYF. The full variable domain, rest sourced from reference TRBV9 and TRBJ2-3, is DSGVTQTPKHLITATGQRVTLRCSPRSGDLSVYWYQQSLDQGLQFLIQYYNGEERAKGNILERFSAQQFPDLHSELNLSSLELGDSALYFCASSVRQTSSSTDTQYFGPGTRLTVL.

This clone was seen only once. The chain recombines TRBV29-1 with TRBJ2-1, with 13 bases aligning to TRBD2. The CDR3 consists of 13 residues. The germline CDR1 and CDR2 sequences are SQVTM and ANQGSEA. V dropped 7 bases and J dropped 10; count of bases not matched to a gene: 7. CDR3 sequence (DNA): TGCAGCGATACTAGCGGGGGGGCCGAAGAGCAGTTCTTC. Translated: CSDTSGGAEEQFF.

This chain connects TRBV18 to TRBJ1-6; TRBD1 agrees at 9 bases. This CDR3 comprises 16 residues. Trimming took 3 bases from V and 6 from J; bases not matched to a gene: 6. Germline V lookup: CDR1 KGHSH, CDR2 LQKENI. The CDR3 sequence is CASSPWIQGANSPLHF. CDR3 DNA sequence: TGTGCCAGCTCACCTTGGATACAGGGGGCTAATTCACCCCTCCACTTT.

This chain links TRBV29-1 with TRBJ2-1, with TRBD1 as a possible D gene (5 bases). The CDR3 consists of 17 residues. V lost 6 bases and J lost 3, with 24 bases in between. From germline, CDR1 is SQVTM and CDR2 ANQGSEA. The CDR3: CSVQGAHHRNNYNEQFF. The CDR3 coding sequence is TGCAGCGTACAAGGGGCACATCACAGGAACAACTACAATGAGCAGTTCTTC.

The rearrangement uses TRBV7-6 and TRBJ1-5; no clear D. Per the germline V gene, CDR1 is SGHVS and CDR2 is FNYEAQ. Trimming removed 5 bases from V and 6 bases from J, with 11 bases in between. The CDR3 extends over 13 amino acids. The CDR3 spells CASSANAGQPQHF. In DNA form, the CDR3 reads TGTGCCAGCAGCGCAAATGCAGGTCAGCCCCAGCATTTT.